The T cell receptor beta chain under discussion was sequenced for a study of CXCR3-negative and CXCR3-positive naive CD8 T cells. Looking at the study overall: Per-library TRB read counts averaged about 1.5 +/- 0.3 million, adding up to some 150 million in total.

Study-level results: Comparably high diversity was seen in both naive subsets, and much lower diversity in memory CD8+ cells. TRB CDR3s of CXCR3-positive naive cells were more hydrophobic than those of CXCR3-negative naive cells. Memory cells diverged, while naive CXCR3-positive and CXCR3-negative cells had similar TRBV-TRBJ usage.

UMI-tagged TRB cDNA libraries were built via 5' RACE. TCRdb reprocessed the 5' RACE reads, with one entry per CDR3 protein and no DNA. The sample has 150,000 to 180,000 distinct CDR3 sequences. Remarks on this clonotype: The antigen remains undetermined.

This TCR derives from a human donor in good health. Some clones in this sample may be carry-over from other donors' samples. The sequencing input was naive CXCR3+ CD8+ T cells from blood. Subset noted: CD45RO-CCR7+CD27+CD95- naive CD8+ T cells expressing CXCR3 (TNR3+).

The CDR3 protein is CASRQGTSGYNEQFF. The gene calls are TRBV11-2 and TRBJ2-1; TCRdb's assignment of TRBD2 cannot be checked, as there is no DNA. This CDR3 has 15 amino acids. The germline V gene encodes CDR1 SGHAT and CDR2 FQNNGV.